The rows below give T cell receptor beta chains drawn from one sample of a study of response to subunit inactivated influenza vaccine. TCRdb processed the RT-PCR reads anew with MiXCR; each CDR3 protein has one entry. This sample has around 750,000 distinct CDR3 sequences, with 21% found just once. The specimen was PBMCs from blood, collected more than 4 days after vaccination. The receptors shown here come from a man aged 50 to 60 who received an inactivated influenza vaccine. Both conserved end residues are part of each CDR3. A D gene is named only where the DNA matches it firmly. Clone size is given for some rows only: seen once, a few or many times, or a class if the clone is expanded.

TRBJ2-5,-,TRBV11-1,-,TGTGCCAGCAGCTTTCAAGCGGGTGGGATCCAAGAGACCCAGTACTTC,CASSFQAGGIQETQYF
TRBJ2-3,-,TRBV27,-,TGTGCCAGCAGTTTATCGGGTTTAGATACGCAGTATTTT,CASSLSGLDTQYF
TRBJ2-1,-,TRBV11-2,TRBD2,TGTGCCAGCAGCTTATCATTTCAGAGCGGGAGTTACAATGAGCAGTTCTTC,CASSLSFQSGSYNEQFF
TRBJ2-7,many,TRBV15,-,TGTGCCACCGCAGGTGGTAGAAGCTACGAGCAGTACTTC,CATAGGRSYEQYF
TRBJ2-1,-,TRBV2,TRBD2,TGTGCCAGAGGGGACTACGCGCATGAGCAGTTCTTC,CARGDYAHEQFF
TRBJ1-5,-,TRBV7-2,-,TGTGCCAGCAGCCCGCAGCCAGGCCCCAATCAGCCCCAGCATTTT,CASSPQPGPNQPQHF
TRBJ2-1,-,TRBV4-1,-,TGCGCCAGCAGCCCCCCGAGTGTCGGGGCCTACAATGAGCAGTTCTTC,CASSPPSVGAYNEQFF
TRBJ1-5,few,TRBV29-1,TRBD1,TGCAGCGTTGACATTACAGGGACAGGGGGTCCCCAGCATTTT,CSVDITGTGGPQHF
TRBJ2-5,-,TRBV28,TRBD2,TGTGCCAGCAGTCCCCTCTGGGAGGGCCCCTTCGAGACCCAGTACTTC,CASSPLWEGPFETQYF
TRBJ1-1,few,TRBV6-1,-,TGTGCCAGCAGTATCCCCGGGGGTCGGAACACTGAAGCTTTCTTT,CASSIPGGRNTEAFF
TRBJ2-4,-,TRBV6-2/TRBV6-3,-,TGTGCCAGCAGTTACCGAGATAGGGACATTCAGTACTTC,CASSYRDRDIQYF
TRBJ2-7,few,TRBV27,-,TGTGCCAGCAGTTTATCCCCAGCAGGGCTCTACGAGCAGTACTTC,CASSLSPAGLYEQYF
TRBJ2-1,few,TRBV7-3,-,TGTGCCAGCAGCTCAGCCGGGCCTAACAATGAGCAGTTCTTC,CASSSAGPNNEQFF
TRBJ2-5,-,TRBV11-2,-,TGTGCCAGCACCACAGGACGTGGCAAAGAGACCCAGTACTTC,CASTTGRGKETQYF
TRBJ2-3,-,TRBV10-1,TRBD1,TGCGCCAGCAGCCCCGGGACAGGGCTACAGTATTTT,CASSPGTGLQYF
TRBJ2-1,few,TRBV29-1,TRBD2,TGCAGCGTTAGTAGCGGGATCTACAATGAGCAGTTCTTC,CSVSSGIYNEQFF
TRBJ2-4,-,TRBV10-3,-,TGTGCCATCAGTGTCGGGCTTGAGGAAAACATTCAGTACTTC,CAISVGLEENIQYF
TRBJ1-2,-,TRBV4-3,TRBD1,TGCGCCAGCAGCCCGGATAGAGACAGGGGAGTCTATGGCTACACCTTC,CASSPDRDRGVYGYTF
TRBJ2-1,-,TRBV6-2/TRBV6-3,TRBD2,TGTGCCAGCAGTTCACTAGCGAGGGAGCAGTTCTTC,CASSSLAREQFF
TRBJ2-7,-,TRBV20-1,TRBD2,TGCAGTGCCATCAAACGTGGACTAGCGGGACTGAGCTCCTACGAGCAGTACTTC,CSAIKRGLAGLSSYEQYF
TRBJ2-3,few,TRBV29-1,TRBD2,TGCAGCGTCCTAGGCGCTAGCGGGGGGAAAACAGATACGCAGTATTTT,CSVLGASGGKTDTQYF
TRBJ2-7,few,TRBV20-1,-,TGCAGTGCTAGAGCACAGAGAACCTACGAGCAGTACTTC,CSARAQRTYEQYF
TRBJ2-2,once,TRBV9,-,TGTGCCAGCAGCGCCCCGGACCCCTTTGGGGAGCTGTTTTTT,CASSAPDPFGELFF
TRBJ1-5,few,TRBV15,-,TGTGCCACCAGCAGGGAATTTTCCAACCAGCATTTT,CATSREFSNQHF
TRBJ2-3,-,TRBV10-3,TRBD1,TGTGCCAGCAACTCTTGGGACAGGGGGCAAGATACGCAGTATTTT,CASNSWDRGQDTQYF
TRBJ2-7,many,TRBV12-3/TRBV12-4,TRBD1,TGTGCCAGCAGTTTCCCTGACAGGGGGTTCTACGAGCAGTACTTC,CASSFPDRGFYEQYF
TRBJ2-3,-,TRBV11-2,TRBD2,TGTGCCAGCAGCTTCGGTAATAGCGGGGGGCCGGGAGATACGCAGTATTTT,CASSFGNSGGPGDTQYF
TRBJ2-5,-,TRBV28,TRBD2,TGTGCCAGCAGTTTCATTCTTACGACAGGCGGGGGGAAAGAGACCCAGTACTTC,CASSFILTTGGGKETQYF
TRBJ1-6,-,TRBV18,-,TGTGCCAGCTCCGCCGGGACGGTTAATTCACCCCTCCACTTT,CASSAGTVNSPLHF
TRBJ2-7,once,TRBV28,-,TGTGCCAGCAGCCAGAAGGGGTACGAGCAGTACTTC,CASSQKGYEQYF
TRBJ2-3,many,TRBV7-2,-,TGTGCCAGCAGCTTACCCCTCGGGCACACAGATACGCAGTATTTT,CASSLPLGHTDTQYF
TRBJ2-2,few,TRBV29-1,-,TGCAGCGTGATAGAAACCGGGGAGCTGTTTTTT,CSVIETGELFF
TRBJ2-7,-,TRBV28,-,TGTGCCAGCACCCCCGCCGGGACACATTCCTACGAGCAGTACTTC,CASTPAGTHSYEQYF
TRBJ2-1,many,TRBV5-1,TRBD2,TGCGCCAGCAGCTTGGCGGTTAGCGGGAGGGATGAGCAGTTCTTC,CASSLAVSGRDEQFF
TRBJ2-2,-,TRBV25-1,-,TGTGCCAGCAGTGGACGTAGCGAAAGGAACACCGGGGAGCTGTTTTTT,CASSGRSERNTGELFF
TRBJ1-4,few,TRBV28,TRBD1,TGTGCCAGCAGTTGGGACAGGGTTCTGTTTTTT,CASSWDRVLFF
TRBJ2-1,-,TRBV6-2/TRBV6-3,-,TGTGCCAGCAGTTACTCGCGGGCAATTTGGGCCGATGAGCAGTTCTTC,CASSYSRAIWADEQFF
TRBJ2-7,once,TRBV20-1,TRBD2,TGCAGTGCTAGAGACCCCCTAGCGGGAGGGTACCACGAGCAGTACTTC,CSARDPLAGGYHEQYF
TRBJ2-1,-,TRBV4-3,TRBD2,TGCGCCAGCAGCCAAGAATTCGTCGGGAGGTACAATGAGCAGTTCTTC,CASSQEFVGRYNEQFF
TRBJ2-1,-,TRBV7-9,TRBD1,TGTGCCACCAAGTACCGGGACAGGGTTTCCAATGAGCAGTTCTTC,CATKYRDRVSNEQFF
TRBJ1-2,many,TRBV7-9,-,TGTGCCAGCAGCTTATCAGGGACTGACTATGGCTACACCTTC,CASSLSGTDYGYTF
TRBJ2-1,few,TRBV15,TRBD2,TGTGCCACCAGCAGAGTAGCGGGAGAGGGCAATGAGCAGTTCTTC,CATSRVAGEGNEQFF
TRBJ1-1,-,TRBV7-9,-,TGTGCCAGCAGCTACGAGGATTATCGACATCGCAGCACTGAAGCTTTCTTT,CASSYEDYRHRSTEAFF
TRBJ2-3,-,TRBV6-2/TRBV6-3,-,TGTGCCAGCAGTTACTCGGGCTATGAAGAGTATTTT,CASSYSGYEEYF
TRBJ2-2,many,TRBV20-1,-,TGCAGTGCTAGAAAACCGGGATCTTCTGACGGGGAGCTGTTTTTT,CSARKPGSSDGELFF
TRBJ2-3,few,TRBV20-1,TRBD2,TGCAGTGCTAGAGATCTAGCTAGCGGGGGTTCAGATACGCAGTATTTT,CSARDLASGGSDTQYF
TRBJ2-1,few,TRBV7-2,TRBD2,TGTGCCAGCAGCCTCCCAGCGGGAGACCCCTACAATGAGCAGTTCTTC,CASSLPAGDPYNEQFF
TRBJ2-3,-,TRBV9,-,TGTGCCAGCAGCTCTCGGACAGTCACAGATACGCAGTATTTT,CASSSRTVTDTQYF
TRBJ2-3,-,TRBV10-3,-,TGTGCCATCAGTACCCCCAGGACAAGCACAGATACGCAGTATTTT,CAISTPRTSTDTQYF
TRBJ2-5,few,TRBV12-3/TRBV12-4,-,TGTGCCAGCAGTTCCGACTCAGGGGCGCGGAAGACCCAGTACTTC,CASSSDSGARKTQYF